This TCR beta chain was found in a study of T cells in Graves' hyperthyroidism and ophthalmopathy. Broader study findings: Ophthalmopathy was separated from stable hyperthyroidism by a 13 V-J model. Most thyroid clonotypes with frequency above 0.001 were detected in blood.

Germline V CDR1 and CDR2: SGHDN, FVKESK. There are 15 residues in the CDR3. V lost 0 bases and J 0 bases, leaving 8 bases between the germline ends. Template material for amplifying TCR beta CDR3 regions consisted of RNA transcripts. With the HTBI primer set, the TCR CDR3 went through a first round of RT-PCR. A single record per CDR3 protein comes from TCRdb applying MiXCR to the multiplex PCR reads. The table lists fewer than 650,000 distinct CDR3 sequences, 40% to 50% of them singletons. This clonotype was picked up many times. Its specificity is not known. This sequence originates from an adult woman with Graves' disease, either hyperthyroidism or ophthalmopathy (not recorded which). The rearrangement joins TRBV14 to TRBJ1-1; D perhaps matches TRBD1 (5 bases). Input material: peripheral blood or thyroid tissue (not recorded which). The CDR3 DNA follows: TGTGCCAGCAGCCAAGAAAGGGGCCTGAACACTGAAGCTTTCTTT. It is translated as CASSQERGLNTEAFF.